This entry features one T cell receptor beta chain sequence. This record comes from a study of blood T cell repertoires in COVID-19. The assay was immunoSEQ multiplex PCR, and TCRdb's table has in-frame clones only and misses some. The data show 150,000 to 200,000 clones, about nine tenths seen once. The sequence was obtained from a man between 65 and 85 years old with active or convalescent COVID-19. Sequencing used peripheral blood.

CDR3 nucleotides: TGTGCCAGCAGTTTAGACATATACACTGAAGCTTTCTTT. Translation gives CASSLDIYTEAFF. The chain joins TRBV12-3 or TRBV12-4 to TRBJ1-1; no definite D call. V dropped 1 base and J dropped 3 bases, with 6 bases sitting between them. The CDR3 is made up of 13 amino acids.